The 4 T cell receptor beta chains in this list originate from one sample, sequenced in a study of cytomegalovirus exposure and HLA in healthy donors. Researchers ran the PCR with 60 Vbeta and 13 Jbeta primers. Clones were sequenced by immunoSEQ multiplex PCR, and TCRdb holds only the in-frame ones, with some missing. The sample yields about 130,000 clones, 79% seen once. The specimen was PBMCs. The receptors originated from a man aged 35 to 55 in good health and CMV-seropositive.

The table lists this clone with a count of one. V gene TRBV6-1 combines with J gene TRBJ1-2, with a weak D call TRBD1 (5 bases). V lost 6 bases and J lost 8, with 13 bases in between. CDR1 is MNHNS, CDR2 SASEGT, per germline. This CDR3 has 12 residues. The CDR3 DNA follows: TGTGCCAGCAGAGCCCCAGGGTTCGGCTACACCTTC. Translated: CASRAPGFGYTF.

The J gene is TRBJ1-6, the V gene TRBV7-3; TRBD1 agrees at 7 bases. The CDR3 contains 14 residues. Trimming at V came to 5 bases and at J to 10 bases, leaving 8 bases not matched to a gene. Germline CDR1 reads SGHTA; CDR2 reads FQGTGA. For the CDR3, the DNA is TGTGCCAGCAGCCGTGGACAGGTGAACTCACCCCTCCACTTT. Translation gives CASSRGQVNSPLHF.

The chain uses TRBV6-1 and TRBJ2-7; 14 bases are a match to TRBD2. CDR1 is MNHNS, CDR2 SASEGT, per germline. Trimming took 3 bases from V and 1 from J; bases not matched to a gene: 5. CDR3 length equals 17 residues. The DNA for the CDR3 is TGTGCCAGCAGTGATCGGACTAGCGGGAGGCGTTCCTACGAGCAGTACTTC. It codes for CASSDRTSGRRSYEQYF.

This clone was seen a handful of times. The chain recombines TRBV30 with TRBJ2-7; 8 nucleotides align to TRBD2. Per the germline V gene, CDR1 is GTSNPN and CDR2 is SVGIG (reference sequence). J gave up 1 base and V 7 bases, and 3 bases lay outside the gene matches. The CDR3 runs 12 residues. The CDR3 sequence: CASGTRSYEQYF. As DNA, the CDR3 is TGTGCCTCCGGGACTAGATCCTACGAGCAGTACTTC.